This T cell receptor beta chain originates from a study of blood T cell repertoires in COVID-19 (dated by TCRdb to 2020 to 2021). Study-level background: Samples covering the acute and convalescent phases of COVID-19 were provided by collaborators in the United States, Italy and Spain. A de-identified subject ID, COVID-19 status, age in years and sex were almost always included in the sample metadata. HLA class I and class II types, where available, came from metadata supplied by the sample provider rather than from assay-based typing. The material from the prospective study consisted of cDNA or gDNA derived from T cells, B-cell-depleted T cells, or PBMCs. Subjects who had been exposed to COVID-19, were actively infected with it, or had recovered from it provided the deeply sampled blood TCRbeta repertoires that made up the dataset. The repertoires were made available in a free public database intended to serve as a resource for research on the immune response to SARS-CoV-2. The samples were drawn from the first 160 participants of the ongoing ImmuneRACE study and from 1,254 subjects provided by 6 global collaborators.

Points the paper makes about the study in general: The amount of clinical and demographic metadata varied by source and participant and was provided uncurated.

Concerning this clone itself: No antigen is known for it. The record has no base qualities; no much larger clone is one base away.

The CDR3 numbers 13 residues from cysteine through phenylalanine. Here the CDR3 DNA is all that survives: 39 bases in frame from base 1. From the germline V gene (reference sequence), CDR1 is LNHDA and CDR2 is SQIVND. A distance of 10 bases separates the germline ends of V and J, which lose 4 bases and 7 bases respectively. Enrolling through a virtual design, the prospective study's participants ranged in age from about 18 to 100 years and lived across 20 to 25 United States geographic areas. In the prospective study, participants were assigned to cohorts based on the clinical history participants reported in a screening survey and a study questionnaire. In the prospective study, mobile phlebotomists collected whole blood, serum and a nasopharyngeal or oropharyngeal swab from each participant. Prospective study participants could optionally give additional blood draws and questionnaires over an approximately two-month period. Prospective study blood samples were shipped either frozen or at room temperature before DNA extraction.

The immunoSEQ Assay, a bias-controlled multiplex PCR, was used to amplify TCRbeta CDR3 regions from genomic DNA. For the original study's pipeline: The number of nucleated cells in each sample was estimated from the amplification of reference gene primers within the assay. Sequence reads were collapsed and filtered to measure the absolute abundance of every unique TCRbeta CDR3 rearrangement. Productive Simpson clonality was computed per sample as the square root of Simpson's diversity index over productive rearrangements. Here the immuneACCESS table is served through TCRdb, limited to in-frame sequences with V and J called. Missing clones are a known gap in these copies; in checked studies unresolved V genes cover under half, and the rest lacks a known reason. That table gives V, J and clone size, and the DNA gave D and trimming. The sample has 300,000 to 400,000 clones on record, roughly 90% of them singletons. The ten largest clonotypes hold 0.9% to 1% of the sample.

The chain employs TRBV19 and TRBJ1-4, and perhaps TRBD1 as D gene, on 5 matching bases. This sequence originates from a woman between 25 and 40 years old with acute COVID-19. Specimen: PBMCs or T cells enriched from blood (not recorded which). CDR3 sequence: CASSTGTFEKLFF. At the DNA level, the sequence is TGTGCCAGTAGTACGGGGACTTTTGAAAAACTGTTTTTT.